These 9 T cell receptor beta chains originate from one sample sequenced in a study of low-dose radiotherapy and immunotherapy resistance in tumors. The time point denotes: before trial treatment. Over 20 PCR cycles, TCRs were amplified from a constant-region primer and V-primer adapter. TCRdb re-called the reads with MiXCR, one entry per CDR3 protein. The profile shows tens of thousands of distinct CDR3 sequences, about 10% of them singletons. The source material was PBMCs, sampled before treatment. These receptors were taken from a female donor with ovarian cancer.

This clonotype occurred many times. This rearrangement joins TRBV30 to TRBJ2-3; either TRBD1 or TRBD2 may fit D (6 bases each). The CDR3 covers 13 residues. V lost 1 base and J 8 bases, leaving 13 bases between the germline ends. The germline CDR1 and CDR2 sequences are GTSNPN and SVGIG (reference sequence). CDR3: CAWSGGAPGTQYF. The CDR3 region has the DNA TGTGCCTGGAGTGGGGGGGCCCCCGGTACGCAGTATTTT. Based on the CDR3 plus reference TRBV30 and TRBJ2-3, the full variable domain is SQTIHQWPATLVQPVGSPLSLECTVEGTSNPNLYWYRQAAGRGLQLLFYSVGIGQISSEVPQNLSASRPQDRQFILSSKKLLLSDSGFYLCAWSGGAPGTQYFGPGTRLTVL.

Notes on this clonotype: With a far larger clone one base away, a read error is the likely cause. V is TRBV6-5 and J is TRBJ2-7; D might be TRBD1 (6 bases). The CDR3 consists of 15 residues. Germline V gene lookup returns CDR1 MNHEY and CDR2 SVGAGI. With 8 bases removed from V and 7 bases from J, the gap between germline ends came to 24 bases. The CDR3 protein is CASGQNRVSYNEQYF. The CDR3 bases are TGTGCCAGCGGACAAAACAGGGTTTCGTACAATGAGCAGTACTTC.

This clonotype showed up many times. V gene TRBV4-1 combines with J gene TRBJ1-4; D is unresolved. The CDR3 extends over 16 amino acids. Germline V gene sequence: CDR1 MGHRA, CDR2 YSYEKL. The ends were cut back, 4 bases at V and 5 bases at J, with 17 bases in the middle. CDR3 residues: CASSRPGRELNEKLFF. The CDR3 nucleotides are TGCGCCAGCAGCCGACCCGGACGGGAGCTAAATGAAAAACTGTTTTTT.

In its sample, this clonotype was seen many times. The rearrangement uses TRBV30 and TRBJ2-2, with TRBD2 matching 9 bases. The ends lost 6 bases at V and 2 bases at J; junction bases unmatched: 13. The CDR3 length is 17 residues. Germline V gives CDR1 GTSNPN, CDR2 SVGIG (reference sequence). DNA for the CDR3: TGTGCCTGCCCCCGGGGTAGCGGGGGACCTAACACCGGGGAGCTGTTTTTT. Translation: CACPRGSGGPNTGELFF.

By share of the sample, this clonotype is medium-sized. V gene TRBV9 combines with J gene TRBJ2-1, with 9 positions matching TRBD2. The CDR3 totals 14 residues. Germline CDR1 is SGDLS and CDR2 is YYNGEE. The trim removed 7 bases at V and 5 bases at J, leaving 7 bases unmatched. CDR3 bases: TGTGCCAGCCACTCCGGGACTAGCCACAATGAGCAGTTCTTC. Translated, it gives CASHSGTSHNEQFF.

This clonotype has ten or more counts. J is TRBJ2-7 and V is TRBV5-1; D is possibly TRBD1 (6 bases). Per germline, CDR1 SGHRS and CDR2 YFSETQ. The germline V and J ends were trimmed by 4 bases and 3 bases, with 14 bases remaining between them. This CDR3 has 14 amino acids. The CDR3 sequence: CASSTMTGDYEQYF. CDR3 DNA sequence: TGCGCCAGCAGCACAATGACAGGAGACTACGAGCAGTACTTC.

This chain joins TRBV28 and TRBJ1-5; 7 nucleotides match TRBD1. CDR1 is MDHEN and CDR2 is SYDVKM in the germline V gene. V was clipped by 5 bases and J by 2 bases; unmatched bases: 6. This CDR3 contains 15 residues. The CDR3 DNA follows: TGTGCCAGCAGTCCCCCGGGACAGCGCAATCAGCCCCAGCATTTT. Residues: CASSPPGQRNQPQHF.

Of note for this clonotype: This likely came from a read error, as a far larger clone is one base away. The CDR3 sequence: CVSSFSTGTIREQYF. For the CDR3, the DNA is TGCGTCAGCAGCTTCTCGACAGGGACGATTCGCGAGCAGTACTTC. J is TRBJ2-7 and V is TRBV5-3, with TRBD1 identical over 7 bases. TRBV5-3 is an ORF, with its function uncertain. The CDR3 loop spans 15 amino acids.

This clonotype was recorded many times. This chain joins TRBV6-2 or TRBV6-3 and TRBJ2-1; D uncertain. The CDR3 spans 12 residues. Trimming pared 5 bases from V and 15 bases from J, leaving 17 bases between. Germline CDR1 and CDR2: MNHEY and SVGEGT. The CDR3 DNA follows: TGTGCCAGCAGTCGACCGAGATCGTCAGGGTTCTTC. Encoded protein: CASSRPRSSGFF.